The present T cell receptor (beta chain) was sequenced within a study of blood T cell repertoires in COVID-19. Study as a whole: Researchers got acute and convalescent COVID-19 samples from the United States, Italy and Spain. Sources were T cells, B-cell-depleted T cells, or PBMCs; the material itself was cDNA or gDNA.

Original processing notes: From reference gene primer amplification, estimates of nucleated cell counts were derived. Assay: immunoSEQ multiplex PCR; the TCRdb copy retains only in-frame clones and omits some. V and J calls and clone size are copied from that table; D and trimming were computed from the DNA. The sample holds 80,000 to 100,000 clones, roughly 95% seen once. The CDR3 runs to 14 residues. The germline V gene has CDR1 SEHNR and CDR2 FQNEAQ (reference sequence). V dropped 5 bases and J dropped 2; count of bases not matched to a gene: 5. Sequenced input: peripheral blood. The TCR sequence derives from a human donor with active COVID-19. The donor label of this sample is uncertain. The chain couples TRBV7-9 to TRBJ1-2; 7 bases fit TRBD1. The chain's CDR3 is CASSALDRNYGYTF. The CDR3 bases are TGTGCCAGCAGCGCGCTGGACAGGAACTATGGCTACACCTTC. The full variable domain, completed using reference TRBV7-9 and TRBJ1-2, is DTGVSQNPRHKITKRGQNVTFRCDPISEHNRLYWYRQTLGQGPEFLTYFQNEAQLEKSRLLSDRFSAERPKGSFSTLEIQRTEQGDSAMYLCASSALDRNYGYTFGSGTRLTVV.